This is a list of T cell receptor beta chains from one sample in a study of Graves' ophthalmopathy and Graves' hyperthyroidism. TCRdb reprocessed the multiplex PCR reads with MiXCR, giving one entry per CDR3 protein. Here the sample spans hundreds of thousands of distinct CDR3 sequences, approximately 21% being singletons. Sequencing was carried out using peripheral blood. The receptors come from a woman between 45 and 60 years old with Graves' ophthalmopathy. Both conserved end residues are trimmed from each CDR3. Fields, in order: V gene, CDR3 protein.

V gene: TRBV5-1
CDR3 protein: ASSLPRGQGTGELF

V gene: TRBV18
CDR3 protein: ASSPQAAPSYEQY

V gene: TRBV19
CDR3 protein: ASRPPGQSYGYT

V gene: TRBV2
CDR3 protein: ASRHRTAFYEQY

V gene: TRBV28
CDR3 protein: ASRPIRVAGPNTEAF

V gene: TRBV5-8
CDR3 protein: ASRLRQGGNEQY

V gene: TRBV20-1
CDR3 protein: SASPGPGVTQY

V gene: TRBV28
CDR3 protein: ASSGLGQGIIHEQY

V gene: TRBV20-1
CDR3 protein: SARNPLSYEQY

V gene: TRBV28
CDR3 protein: ASSALREGIREKLF

V gene: TRBV27
CDR3 protein: ASRIGQGVNQPQH

V gene: TRBV9
CDR3 protein: ASSVDHSTGELF

V gene: TRBV6-2/TRBV6-3
CDR3 protein: ASSRGSYNSPLH

V gene: TRBV24-1
CDR3 protein: ATSDSQREQY

V gene: TRBV12-3/TRBV12-4
CDR3 protein: ASSFSGQGRTEAF

V gene: TRBV15
CDR3 protein: ATSRRDGYSGNTIY

V gene: TRBV2
CDR3 protein: ASSEIGHPSASPLH

V gene: TRBV7-8
CDR3 protein: ASSLTRGDTEAF

V gene: TRBV20-1
CDR3 protein: SARVLGNQPQH

V gene: TRBV28
CDR3 protein: ASSLQGSNIQY